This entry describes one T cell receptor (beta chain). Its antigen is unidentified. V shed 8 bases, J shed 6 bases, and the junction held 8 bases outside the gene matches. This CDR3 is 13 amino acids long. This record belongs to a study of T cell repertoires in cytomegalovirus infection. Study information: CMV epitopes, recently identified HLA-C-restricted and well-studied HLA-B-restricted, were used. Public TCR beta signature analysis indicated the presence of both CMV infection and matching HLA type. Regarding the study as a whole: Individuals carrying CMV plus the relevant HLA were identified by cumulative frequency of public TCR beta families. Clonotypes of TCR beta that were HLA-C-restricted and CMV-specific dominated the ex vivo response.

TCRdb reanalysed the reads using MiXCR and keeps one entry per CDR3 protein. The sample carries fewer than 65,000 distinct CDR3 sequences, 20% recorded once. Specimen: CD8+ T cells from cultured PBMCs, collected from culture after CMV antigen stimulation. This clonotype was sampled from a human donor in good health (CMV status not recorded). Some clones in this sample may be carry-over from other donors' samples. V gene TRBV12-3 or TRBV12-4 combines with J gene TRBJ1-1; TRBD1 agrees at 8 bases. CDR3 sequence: CASHPGGWAEAFF. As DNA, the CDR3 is TGTGCCAGCCACCCAGGGGGCTGGGCTGAAGCTTTCTTT.